A single sample gave rise to the 25 T cell receptor beta chains below, sequenced in a study of T cell changes during pregnancy in multiple sclerosis. Sequenced by immunoSEQ multiplex PCR; TCRdb stores in-frame clones only, minus some. The sample lists around 79,000 clones; 75% to 95% were seen once. Material: CD4+ T cells from peripheral blood mononuclear cells, obtained in the second trimester of pregnancy. Receptors originate from a female donor with multiple sclerosis, enrolled in a pregnancy study.

J is TRBJ1-1 and V is TRBV4-1, with 8 nucleotides matching TRBD1. Germline CDR1 and CDR2: MGHRA and YSYEKL. V dropped 1 base and J dropped 6; count of bases not matched to a gene: 4. The CDR3 covers 14 residues. CDR3 in amino acids: CASSQVRGQAEAFF. The CDR3 coding sequence is TGCGCCAGCAGCCAAGTCAGGGGACAGGCTGAAGCTTTCTTT.

This clone was detected only once. This chain joins TRBV5-1 and TRBJ1-6, with 7 bases matching TRBD1. From germline, CDR1 is SGHRS and CDR2 YFSETQ. The CDR3 covers 16 residues. The V and J ends lost 0 bases and 3 bases, in that order; junction bases with no gene match: 3. The CDR3 bases are TGCGCCAGCAGCTTGGGACAGGGCGGCTATAATTCACCCCTCCACTTT. Encoded protein: CASSLGQGGYNSPLHF.

The genes are TRBV9 and TRBJ1-2; weak D call: TRBD1 (5 bases). The CDR3 covers 16 residues. Germline lookup yields CDR1 SGDLS and CDR2 YYNGEE. With 4 bases removed from V and 7 bases from J, the gap between germline ends came to 23 bases. DNA for the CDR3: TGTGCCAGCAGCCTAGGAAGGGGCAGGGTTCCGTCTGGCTACACCTTC. It yields the protein CASSLGRGRVPSGYTF.

V is TRBV5-4 and J is TRBJ2-3; TRBD2 aligns across 7 bases. The CDR3 is 16 amino acids. Germline CDR1 and CDR2: SGHNT and YYREEE (reference sequence). The ends lost 2 bases at V and 2 bases at J; junction bases unmatched: 8. Here the CDR3 DNA reads TGTGCCAGCAGCTTTACGGGACTACTAGTCACAGATACGCAGTATTTT. It codes for CASSFTGLLVTDTQYF.

The gene calls are TRBV9 and TRBJ2-1; tentatively, D is TRBD2 (6 bases). Per the germline V gene, CDR1 is SGDLS and CDR2 is YYNGEE. This CDR3 comprises 14 residues. V lost 4 bases and J 6 bases, leaving 14 bases between the germline ends. The CDR3: CASSLTGTPNEQFF. CDR3 bases: TGTGCCAGCAGCCTCACCGGGACTCCCAATGAGCAGTTCTTC.

The chain links TRBV7-2 to TRBJ2-2; 9 bases line up with TRBD2. The J segment lost 5 bases and the V segment lost 5 bases, leaving 6 bases of the junction unmatched. CDR1 is SGHTA, CDR2 FQGNSA, per germline. The CDR3 is 15 residues long. CDR3: CASSPAGGETGELFF. DNA for the CDR3: TGTGCCAGCAGCCCCGCGGGGGGGGAGACCGGGGAGCTGTTTTTT.

This chain links TRBV27 with TRBJ2-1; maybe TRBD2 (5 bases). V was cut by 8 bases and J by 0 bases, with 11 bases left in between. The germline CDR1 and CDR2 sequences are MNHEY and SMNVEV (reference sequence). This CDR3 has 14 amino acids. The CDR3 region has the DNA TGTGCCAGCTCCGGACTCCTCTCCTACAATGAGCAGTTCTTC. Protein product: CASSGLLSYNEQFF.

The V gene is TRBV18, the J gene TRBJ1-1; TRBD1 might be the D (6 bases). This CDR3 is 16 amino acids long. V lost 2 bases and J 0 bases, leaving 13 bases between the germline ends. Germline CDR1 reads KGHSH; CDR2 reads LQKENI. The CDR3 nucleotides are TGTGCCAGCTCACCATCGACAGGAGCCCTGAACACTGAAGCTTTCTTT. Translated: CASSPSTGALNTEAFF.

This chain uses TRBV19 with TRBJ2-7; 9 bases map to TRBD1. This CDR3 contains 17 residues. V trimming: 4 bases; J trimming: 0 bases; junction bases outside the gene matches: 10. Looked up from germline, CDR1 is LNHDA and CDR2 is SQIVND (reference sequence). As DNA, the CDR3 is TGTGCCAGTAGTACCCTGACCGGGACAGGGACCTCCTACGAGCAGTACTTC. Translating gives CASSTLTGTGTSYEQYF. The variable domain in full, with the rest retrieved from reference TRBV19 and TRBJ2-7, is DGGITQSPKYLFRKEGQNVTLSCEQNLNHDAMYWYRQDPGQGLRLIYYSQIVNDFQKGDIAEGYSVSREKKESFPLTVTSAQKNPTAFYLCASSTLTGTGTSYEQYFGPGTRLTVT.

The CDR3 nucleotides read TGTGCCTGGAGTGTACCCCTCCCCCTAGTCGGAGAGACCCAGTACTTC. Translating it yields CAWSVPLPLVGETQYF. The chain combines TRBV30 with TRBJ2-5; no definite D call. The CDR3 extends over 16 amino acids. Deletions cut 0 bases from V and 4 bases from J, with 18 bases between. Germline V gene data show CDR1 as GTSNPN and CDR2 as SVGIG (reference sequence).

J is TRBJ2-7 and V is TRBV28; 10 nucleotides line up with TRBD2. V trimming: 6 bases; J trimming: 4 bases; junction bases outside the gene matches: 9. Germline V CDR1 and CDR2: MDHEN, SYDVKM. CDR3 length: 15 amino acids. In DNA, the CDR3 is TGTGCCAGCAGAGTGCCTAGCGGGAGTTTTTACGAGCAGTACTTC. Protein product: CASRVPSGSFYEQYF.

The V gene is TRBV7-6, the J gene TRBJ2-7; 8 bases are shared with TRBD1. The V segment lost 5 bases and the J segment 5 bases; nucleotides outside the gene matches: 17. The CDR3 sequence is 17 residues long. The germline V gene has CDR1 SGHVS and CDR2 FNYEAQ. The CDR3 nucleotides are TGTGCCAGCAGCCGCGGACAGGGTATAAGCCTTAGCCACGAGCAGTACTTC. Protein sequence: CASSRGQGISLSHEQYF.

The chain recombines TRBV5-1 with TRBJ2-3; D may be TRBD1 (5 bases). The CDR3 contains 16 residues. Germline values: CDR1 SGHRS, CDR2 YFSETQ. V shed 0 bases and J shed 1 base, with 12 bases lying between them. This CDR3 is CASSLGPTGGTDTQYF. The DNA of the CDR3 is TGCGCCAGCAGCTTGGGCCCTACAGGAGGCACAGATACGCAGTATTTT.

V gene TRBV5-6 combines with J gene TRBJ2-6; D is unclear. Germline assignment: CDR1 SGHDT and CDR2 YYEEEE. There are 16 residues in the CDR3. V shed 4 bases and J shed 2 bases, with 13 bases lying between them. The CDR3 coding sequence is TGTGCCAGCAGCCGTCGCTCCGGAGCTGGGGCCAACGTCCTGACTTTC. Its translation is CASSRRSGAGANVLTF.

The chain is built from TRBV28 and TRBJ1-2, with 7 nucleotides matching TRBD1. The germline V gene encodes CDR1 MDHEN and CDR2 SYDVKM. The CDR3 covers 16 residues. V was pared by 6 bases and J by 7 bases, with 17 bases of the junction left unmatched. CDR3 DNA sequence: TGTGCCAGCAGCCAAAAGGACCAAACAGGGGCTGGTGGCTACACCTTC. Protein sequence: CASSQKDQTGAGGYTF.

For the CDR3, the DNA is TGTGCCAGCAGCGTTAACTTCGTCGCTGAGCAGTTCTTC. It is translated as CASSVNFVAEQFF. The chain is built from TRBV9 and TRBJ2-1; D is undetermined. CDR1 is SGDLS, CDR2 YYNGEE, per germline. The CDR3 is made up of 13 amino acids. Trimming stripped 2 bases from V and 9 bases from J, with 12 bases between.

The rearrangement uses TRBV11-2 and TRBJ1-6, with D unclear. The CDR3 contains 14 residues. Germline V gene sequence: CDR1 SGHAT, CDR2 FQNNGV. With 4 bases removed from V and 7 bases from J, the gap between germline ends came to 11 bases. Here the CDR3 DNA reads TGTGCCAGCAGCTGGGGAGGGAAGAATTCACCCCTCCACTTT. It specifies CASSWGGKNSPLHF.

The chain links TRBV19 to TRBJ2-2, with TRBD2 identical over 7 bases. This CDR3 spans 14 amino acids. J was trimmed by 6 bases and V by 6 bases; bases with no gene match: 7. Germline V gene data show CDR1 as LNHDA and CDR2 as SQIVND (reference sequence). CDR3 in amino acids: CASRGGSPAGELFF. The CDR3 DNA reads as TGTGCCAGTAGAGGCGGGAGTCCCGCCGGGGAGCTGTTTTTT.

J is TRBJ1-5 and V is TRBV7-2; D ambiguous. The V and J ends lost 1 base and 6 bases respectively, with 10 bases between them. CDR1 and CDR2 (germline): SGHTA, FQGNSA. The CDR3 has 14 residues. CDR3 in DNA: TGTGCCAGCAGCTTAGGTTCTCCAGGTCAGCCCCAGCATTTT. Translating it yields CASSLGSPGQPQHF.

This clone showed up just once. Its ends do not fully match the called genes, so a read error is possible. V is TRBV7-7 and J is TRBJ2-1; 8 nucleotides line up with TRBD1. This CDR3 spans 15 amino acids. Germline lookup yields CDR1 SSHAT and CDR2 FNYEAQ (reference sequence). Written as DNA, the CDR3 is TGTGCTAGCAGCTTGGGGACAGGAGTAGTCAATGAGCAGTTCTTC. Residues: CASSLGTGVVNEQFF.

V and J are TRBV6-5 and TRBJ2-7; D call uncertain. The CDR3 spans 15 residues. Looked up from germline, CDR1 is MNHEY and CDR2 is SVGAGI. V was pared by 0 bases and J by 5 bases, with 14 bases between. CDR3: CASSYSPTSLDEQYF. The CDR3 DNA reads as TGTGCCAGCAGTTACTCTCCGACCTCTCTAGACGAGCAGTACTTC.

J is TRBJ2-7 and V is TRBV18; D is possibly TRBD2 (5 bases). Trimming removed 2 bases at V and 1 base at J, with 12 bases between. Germline V gene data show CDR1 as KGHSH and CDR2 as LQKENI. The CDR3 sequence is 15 residues long. The CDR3 sequence: CASSPNTGESYEQYF. The CDR3 DNA reads as TGTGCCAGCTCACCAAATACCGGGGAGTCCTACGAGCAGTACTTC.

The rearrangement links TRBV13 to TRBJ2-7; TRBD1 matches at 10 bases. Trimming took 5 bases from V and 3 from J; bases not matched to a gene: 7. Looked up from germline, CDR1 is PRHDT and CDR2 is FYEKMQ (reference sequence). This CDR3 is 15 amino acids long. CDR3 sequence (DNA): TGTGCCAGCAGCCCCACGGACAGGGGGATCTACGAGCAGTACTTC. Protein: CASSPTDRGIYEQYF.

V is TRBV5-1 and J is TRBJ1-2; 9 bases line up with TRBD1. J lost 8 bases, V lost 4 bases, and 6 bases had no gene match. Germline CDR1 is SGHRS and CDR2 is YFSETQ. CDR3 length: 13 amino acids. In DNA, the CDR3 is TGCGCCAGCAGCAACCGGGACAGGGACGGCTACACCTTC. This sequence encodes CASSNRDRDGYTF.

CDR3 in DNA: TGCGCCAGCACCCTGGGACTAGCGGGGAGCACAGATACGCAGTATTTT. It yields the protein CASTLGLAGSTDTQYF. The V call is TRBV5-1, the J call TRBJ2-3, with TRBD2 identical over 13 bases. This CDR3 spans 16 amino acids. Germline loops: CDR1 SGHRS, CDR2 YFSETQ. After removal of 6 bases from V and 0 bases from J, the junction contained 4 bases not matched to a gene.